The following is a TCR beta chain sequence with its context. Antigen unknown. Clones were sequenced by immunoSEQ multiplex PCR, and TCRdb holds only the in-frame ones, with some missing. The sample carries some 94,000 clones, roughly 90% recorded once. The data are from a study of OX40 agonist ivuxolimab in advanced cancers. The length of the CDR3 is 19 residues. The V gene lost 6 bases and the J gene lost 0 bases, with 21 bases spanning the gap. Germline-derived CDR1 and CDR2 are MDHEN and SYDVKM. Study results and caveats: Low normalized T-cell clonal expansion also characterized some of the nonresponders.

The input for sequencing was CD4+ or CD8+ T cells sorted from blood, taken in a trial of the OX40 agonist ivuxolimab. V usage is TRBV28 and J usage is TRBJ1-6; D not certain. The origin of this receptor is an adult with an advanced solid tumor such as melanoma, head and neck, liver or kidney cancer. The CDR3 coding sequence is TGTGCCAGCAGCGGTTCCACAGCGTTTCTTGACTCCTATAATTCACCCCTCCACTTT. Translating gives CASSGSTAFLDSYNSPLHF.